These 9 T cell receptor beta chains came from one sample sequenced in a study of CD8 T cells in Susac syndrome. About 0.5 to 1 ug RNA was reverse transcribed with random hexamers. TCRdb fed the immunoSEQ multiplex PCR reads into MiXCR, producing one record per CDR3 protein. In the table there are more than 65,000 distinct CDR3 sequences, roughly 94% of which are singletons. The sample comprised CD8+ T cells from PBMCs. All receptors derive from a human donor in good health.

This rearrangement joins TRBV6-2 or TRBV6-3 to TRBJ1-1, with D unresolved. V was clipped by 3 bases and J by 1 base, with 9 bases between them. There are 14 residues in the CDR3. Germline V gives CDR1 MNHEY, CDR2 SVGEGT. CDR3 protein: CASSYGAANTEAFF. CDR3 nucleotide sequence: TGTGCCAGCAGTTATGGTGCGGCGAACACTGAAGCTTTCTTT.

CDR3 amino acids: CASSSGFTEAFF. In DNA form, the CDR3 reads TGTGCCAGCAGTTCGGGGTTCACTGAAGCTTTCTTT. The rearrangement uses TRBV13 and TRBJ1-1; D call uncertain. Per germline, CDR1 PRHDT and CDR2 FYEKMQ (reference sequence). The CDR3 spans 12 residues. V lost 6 bases, J lost 4 bases, and 9 bases lay in between.

The chain joins TRBV4-2 to TRBJ1-1; the D is unclear. CDR3 length equals 15 residues. CDR1 and CDR2 from the germline V gene are LGHNA and YNFKEQ. V was pared by 1 base and J by 1 base, with 10 bases between. The CDR3 DNA is TGTGCCAGCAGCCAAGGCGGGATTAGGAACACTGAAGCTTTCTTT. Its protein product is CASSQGGIRNTEAFF.

The chain is built from TRBV12-3 or TRBV12-4 and TRBJ1-6; possible D gene TRBD1, 5 bases. CDR3 length equals 14 residues. V lost 4 bases and J 10 bases, leaving 14 bases between the germline ends. The CDR3 loop is CASSWDGARSPLHF. The CDR3 nucleotides read TGTGCCAGCAGTTGGGACGGCGCCAGGTCACCCCTCCACTTT.

The J gene is TRBJ1-1, the V gene TRBV13; D is undetermined. The germline CDR1 and CDR2 sequences are PRHDT and FYEKMQ (reference sequence). V gave up 3 bases and J gave up 2 bases, with 4 bases separating them. This CDR3 is built from 12 residues. In DNA form, the CDR3 reads TGTGCCAGCAGCTTGAAAAACACTGAAGCTTTCTTT. Protein product: CASSLKNTEAFF. Supplemented by reference TRBV13 and TRBJ1-1, the full variable domain reads AAGVIQSPRHLIKEKRETATLKCYPIPRHDTVYWYQQGPGQDPQFLISFYEKMQSDKGSIPDRFSAQQFSDYHSELNMSSLELGDSALYFCASSLKNTEAFFGQGTRLTVV.

CDR3 nucleotides: TGTGCCAGCAGTTACGCGGGACAGGGTTACACTGAAGCTTTCTTT. As protein: CASSYAGQGYTEAFF. This chain links TRBV6-5 with TRBJ1-1, with TRBD1 matching 9 bases. Per germline, CDR1 MNHEY and CDR2 SVGAGI. The CDR3 extends over 15 amino acids. V lost 2 bases, J lost 3 bases, and 4 bases stayed unmatched.

The genes are TRBV9 and TRBJ2-1; D might be TRBD2 (7 bases). Germline-derived CDR1 and CDR2 are SGDLS and YYNGEE. Trimming took 4 bases from V and 5 from J, leaving 19 bases between them. The CDR3 runs to 16 residues. CDR3: CASSLPRGGADNEQFF. The CDR3 DNA is TGTGCCAGCAGCCTTCCCCGAGGGGGGGCCGACAATGAGCAGTTCTTC.

The J gene is TRBJ2-2, the V gene TRBV13; TRBD2 matches 10 bases. The CDR3 covers 17 residues. J gave up 2 bases and V 5 bases, and 8 bases lay outside the gene matches. Germline-derived CDR1 and CDR2 are PRHDT and FYEKMQ (reference sequence). CDR3 sequence reads: CASSVLLAGRNTGELFF. The CDR3 nucleotides are TGTGCCAGCAGCGTCCTACTAGCGGGGAGAAACACCGGGGAGCTGTTTTTT.

The rearrangement links TRBV7-8 to TRBJ2-3, with D perhaps matching TRBD2 (5 bases). V gave up 5 bases and J gave up 0 bases, with 18 bases separating them. From germline, CDR1 is SGHVS and CDR2 FQNEAQ. The CDR3 loop spans 17 amino acids. CDR3 in DNA: TGTGCCAGCAGCCCGACGGGCGGGCGGACTAGCACAGATACGCAGTATTTT. This gives the protein CASSPTGGRTSTDTQYF.